These T cell receptor beta chains were read from a single sample in a study of blood T cell repertoires in COVID-19. The data were produced by immunoSEQ multiplex PCR, yet TCRdb's version contains in-frame clones alone and is incomplete. This sample has about 170,000 clones; about 80% occur once, and the top ten carry about 20%. Sequenced: peripheral blood. These receptors were collected from an elderly woman with acute or convalescent COVID-19. Both conserved end residues are part of each CDR3. D genes are given only for firm matches. Clone size is not always given. Where it is, it says once, few, many or a class for expanded clones.

j_call: TRBJ2-3; d_call: -; v_call: TRBV7-8; clone_size: -; cdr3_nt: TGTGCCAGCAGCGCCCCCGGGGGAATAGGGGATACGCAGTATTTT; cdr3_aa: CASSAPGGIGDTQYF
j_call: TRBJ2-5; d_call: TRBD1; v_call: TRBV6-5; clone_size: once; cdr3_nt: TGTGCCAGCAGCTACAGGGGCGTAGGTACAGAGACCCAGTACTTC; cdr3_aa: CASSYRGVGTETQYF
j_call: TRBJ2-3; d_call: -; v_call: TRBV5-4; clone_size: -; cdr3_nt: TGTGCCAGCAGCTCCGGAGGGACGGATACGCAGTATTTT; cdr3_aa: CASSSGGTDTQYF
j_call: TRBJ1-5; d_call: TRBD1; v_call: TRBV18; clone_size: -; cdr3_nt: TGTGCCAGCTCACCAGGACAGGCTAGCAATCAGCCCCAGCATTTT; cdr3_aa: CASSPGQASNQPQHF
j_call: TRBJ2-1; d_call: TRBD2; v_call: TRBV5-5; clone_size: -; cdr3_nt: TGTGCCAGCAGCGAGGGACTAGCTTTTTATGAGCAGTTCTTC; cdr3_aa: CASSEGLAFYEQFF
j_call: TRBJ1-2; d_call: TRBD1; v_call: TRBV6-5; clone_size: -; cdr3_nt: TGTGCCAGCAGAGAGGGACAGAACTTGAACTATGGCTACACCTTC; cdr3_aa: CASREGQNLNYGYTF
j_call: TRBJ2-1; d_call: TRBD2; v_call: TRBV19; clone_size: -; cdr3_nt: TGTGCCAGTAGTCCTCGACTAGCGGGGTACAATGAGCAGTTCTTC; cdr3_aa: CASSPRLAGYNEQFF
j_call: TRBJ1-3; d_call: -; v_call: TRBV28; clone_size: -; cdr3_nt: TGTGCCAGCAGTTCGGGACAAACGCTAGGCACCATATATTTT; cdr3_aa: CASSSGQTLGTIYF
j_call: TRBJ1-5; d_call: TRBD1; v_call: TRBV19; clone_size: -; cdr3_nt: TGTGCCAGTACACAGGGGGCGTCCGGGAATCAGCCCCAGCATTTT; cdr3_aa: CASTQGASGNQPQHF
j_call: TRBJ2-7; d_call: TRBD2; v_call: TRBV18; clone_size: -; cdr3_nt: TGTGCCAGCTCTCCCGTGGCCCTACTAGCGGGAGGATCCTACGAGCAGTACTTC; cdr3_aa: CASSPVALLAGGSYEQYF
j_call: TRBJ2-5; d_call: TRBD1; v_call: TRBV19; clone_size: -; cdr3_nt: TGTGCCAGTAGTACCCGACAGGGGGTGAGGGACCAGTACTTC; cdr3_aa: CASSTRQGVRDQYF
j_call: TRBJ1-5; d_call: TRBD1; v_call: TRBV19; clone_size: -; cdr3_nt: TGTGCCAGTAGTAACTGGCAGGGGGCGGCCCAGCATTTT; cdr3_aa: CASSNWQGAAQHF
j_call: TRBJ2-5; d_call: -; v_call: TRBV24-1; clone_size: -; cdr3_nt: TGTGCCACCAGCTCTACAGGGTCGGGCGAGACCCAGTACTTC; cdr3_aa: CATSSTGSGETQYF
j_call: TRBJ1-2; d_call: TRBD1; v_call: TRBV9; clone_size: -; cdr3_nt: TGTGCCAGCACCCTTACAGGGGGCGATGGCTACACCTTC; cdr3_aa: CASTLTGGDGYTF
j_call: TRBJ1-1; d_call: TRBD1; v_call: TRBV15; clone_size: -; cdr3_nt: TGTGCCACCAGCAGAGGACAGGGGGGGACTGAAGCTTTCTTT; cdr3_aa: CATSRGQGGTEAFF